The clone carrying this T cell receptor beta chain appeared once. These data are taken from a study of shared clonotypes between healthy human individuals. The ends were cut back, 7 bases at V and 0 bases at J, with 11 bases in the middle. Germline V lookup: CDR1 SGDLS, CDR2 YYNGEE. The CDR3 loop spans 14 amino acids. Nashville, Tennessee was home to all donors, who were Caucasian adults. The repertoire was sequenced with immunoSEQ multiplex PCR; TCRdb's copy has only in-frame clones and lacks some. The sample holds approximately 2,000,000 clones; around 93% are singletons and the top ten take roughly 0.34%.

This receptor was obtained from a man aged 18 to 30 in good health. Some clones in this sample may be carry-over from other donors' samples. Input material: naive CD4+ T cells from PBMCs. Sample subset: CD45RA+ positively selected. V is TRBV9 and J is TRBJ2-1; possible D gene TRBD1, 5 bases. CDR3 residues: CASGSTGSYNEQFF. The CDR3 DNA follows: TGTGCCAGCGGATCCACAGGCTCCTACAATGAGCAGTTCTTC.